This T cell receptor (beta chain) was identified during a study of shared clonotypes between healthy human individuals (dated by TCRdb to 2020 to 2022). Background for the entire study: A few men and two women, aged 18 to 49 years, made up the cohort. Different laboratories and diverse techniques were used to prepare libraries and sequence TCR repertoires, to increase sequencing depth and limit assay-specific biases. For each donor, CD4 naive and CD4 memory were each given three plates, CD8 naive was given two plates, and CD8 memory was given one plate. To estimate repertoire size and how much clonotypes are shared between individuals, the study performed deep sequencing of blood TCR repertoires from about five healthy adults. Leukapheresis yielded between about 0.9 and 8.9 billion PBMCs per donor. The full study reports these points: Approximately 5% of naive CD4, around 3.6% of naive CD8, approximately 2.2% of memory CD4, and about 0.4% of memory CD8 clonotypes were shared across several donors. Sampling was restricted to blood, and TCR repertoires in tissue are likely to differ from TCR repertoires in blood. Naive subsets generally had larger estimated clonotype richness than memory subsets. Pairwise subsampling indicated that sequencing depth was expected to affect the degree of clonotype sharing among donors. Because the study included only a small number of donors, the genetic and exposure-history diversity represented was limited. Higher generation probabilities were observed for clonotypes shared by all four sorted-subset donors than for non-shared clonotypes. Rarefaction of sorted-subset datasets indicated incomplete sequencing despite the large sequencing depth.

This clone has a handful of counts. What antigen it recognizes has not been identified. There are no base qualities to consult, and no much larger clone falls within one base. A distance of 7 bases separates the germline ends of V and J, which lose 4 bases and 0 bases respectively. Reading from cysteine to phenylalanine, the CDR3 counts 14 amino acids. Only the CDR3 region is kept as DNA, spanning 42 bases read in frame from base 1. The CDR1 and CDR2 encoded by the germline V gene are SNHLY and FYNNEI. TCR CDR3 regions were amplified from genomic DNA by multiplex PCR using the deep immunoSEQ assay. Genomic DNA extracted from each cell subset was distributed evenly over all wells of several immunoSEQ 96-well plates, and each plate served as one replicate. For sorted subsets, roughly 0.2 ug genomic DNA, equal to tens of thousands of T cell genomes, was loaded into each replicate PCR. The purified libraries were quantified using a Qubit 3.0 fluorometer, sized with a Bioanalyzer 2100, and then quantified again using the KAPA Library Quantification kit. Every immunoSEQ 96-well plate was sequenced on a separate single-read 150-cycle Illumina NextSeq 550 flow cell. The paper's data handling went like this. The immunoSEQ output contained only junctional sequences without quality scores, so filtering could not match that applied to full-length reads. Sequences were annotated with PyIR, a Python wrapper for IgBLAST v1.9, using IMGT germline references to assign V/J genes and CDR3. Reads were removed for weak V/J assignments (E-value above 1e-6), missing CDR3, stop codons, out-of-frame junctions, or ambiguous translated residues. A V3J clonotype was defined by an identical inferred V gene, J gene, and CDR3 amino acid sequence. The percentage overlap between two repertoires was calculated by dividing the number of shared unique clonotypes by the size of the smaller repertoire. Three approaches were used to assess repertoire richness: RTK rarefaction, the Chao1 estimator, and Recon v2.1 estimates of unobserved clonotypes. For all TCRbeta clonotypes obtained by the gDNA method from a handful of donors, generation probabilities were computed with OLGA. TCRdb took this table from immuneACCESS and kept in-frame rearrangements with V and J called. Such tables lack part of the clones; where checked against another copy, unresolved V genes explain under half of the gap, and the rest is unexplained. That table is the source of V, J and clone size, and D and trimming were worked out from the DNA. The sample records more than 900,000 clones, 75% to 85% of which are singletons. Clones ranked in the top ten supply 0.6% to 0.75% of the sample.

The donors were healthy, HIV-negative adults who had no recently reported acute infections or vaccinations. All donors were Caucasian adults living in Nashville, Tennessee, USA. CD4+ T cells were enriched by magnetic negative selection; naive cells were then positively selected on CD45RA, and the negative fraction formed the memory subset. Blood was obtained by leukapheresis, after which PBMCs were separated by Ficoll-Histopaque density gradient centrifugation and cryopreserved in liquid nitrogen vapor phase. Purity and quantity of every magnetically sorted T cell population were checked by analytical flow cytometry. Genomic DNA was isolated from each sorted fraction and quantified by UV absorbance on a Nanodrop 2000c.

The sequenced sample consisted of memory CD4+ T cells from PBMCs. The intended sense of this specimen's cell subset or site label: CD45RA-negative fraction. The sequence joins TRBV2 to TRBJ1-3; the D gene cannot be named for sure. The TCR was taken from a man between 18 and 35 years old in good health. Some clones in this sample may be carry-over from other donors' samples. In nucleotide form, the sequence is TGTGCCAGCAGTGTACCGAGCTCTGGAAACACCATATATTTT. Its translation is CASSVPSSGNTIYF.